Included here is one T cell receptor (beta chain) sequence, with context. Germline V gene sequence: CDR1 LNHDA, CDR2 SQIVND (reference sequence). The CDR3 totals 12 residues. Trimming shortened V by 8 bases and J by 3 bases, and 10 bases separated the two germline ends. In the study's own analysis: Estimation of nucleated cell counts was performed using reference gene primer amplification. TCRdb's table, derived via immunoSEQ multiplex PCR, lists solely in-frame clones and lacks some. Clonal size and the V and J genes are those of that table, whereas D and trimming came from the DNA. The table lists around 620,000 clones, 85% to 90% of them singletons. The record originates from a study of blood T cell repertoires in COVID-19. For the study at large: Specimens from acute and convalescent COVID-19 originated in the United States, Italy and Spain. Sources were T cells, B-cell-depleted T cells, or PBMCs; the material itself was cDNA or gDNA.

The clonotype comes from a woman aged 18 to 35 with acute or convalescent COVID-19. The sequencing sample was made of peripheral blood. The chain is built from TRBV19 and TRBJ1-1; weak D call: TRBD1 (5 bases). DNA of the CDR3: TGTGCCAGTTTTCAGGGTTACACTGAAGCTTTCTTT. Protein: CASFQGYTEAFF. The full variable domain, completed using reference TRBV19 and TRBJ1-1, is DGGITQSPKYLFRKEGQNVTLSCEQNLNHDAMYWYRQDPGQGLRLIYYSQIVNDFQKGDIAEGYSVSREKKESFPLTVTSAQKNPTAFYLCASFQGYTEAFFGQGTRLTVV.